The source of this T cell receptor beta chain is a study of tumor-infiltrating lymphocytes in primary liver carcinoma. For the study at large: Samples had roughly 3.5 to 7.5 million productive TCRbeta reads, comparable between tissue types.

Concerning this clonotype: Its target is unknown.

Constant-region priming of about 520 ng total RNA yielded TCR beta cDNA. What produced the TCR beta libraries was three nested multiplex PCR rounds using slightly modified ARM-PCR. TRBV1-TRBV30 forward primers paired with a C-beta reverse primer were used in the first two PCR rounds, which ran roughly 9 cycles each. From the multiplex PCR reads, TCRdb called clonotypes with MiXCR, one entry per CDR3 protein. The table has fewer than 400,000 distinct CDR3 sequences, 65% seen once. General study points: Significantly larger top-250-clone fractions were found in tumors than in blood (p = 0.039).

The CDR3 spans 13 residues. V was cut by 5 bases and J by 3 bases, with 14 bases left in between. The germline gives CDR1 SQVTM, CDR2 ANQGSEA. Blood RNA originated from unsorted whole blood, with germline DNA additionally extracted. The sample comprised peripheral blood. The chain joins TRBV29-1 to TRBJ2-7; D is unclear. The TCR originated in a middle-aged man with primary liver carcinoma and hepatitis B virus infection. This CDR3 is CSVPGSDSYEQYF. Here the CDR3 DNA reads TGCAGCGTTCCCGGGTCAGATAGCTACGAGCAGTACTTC.